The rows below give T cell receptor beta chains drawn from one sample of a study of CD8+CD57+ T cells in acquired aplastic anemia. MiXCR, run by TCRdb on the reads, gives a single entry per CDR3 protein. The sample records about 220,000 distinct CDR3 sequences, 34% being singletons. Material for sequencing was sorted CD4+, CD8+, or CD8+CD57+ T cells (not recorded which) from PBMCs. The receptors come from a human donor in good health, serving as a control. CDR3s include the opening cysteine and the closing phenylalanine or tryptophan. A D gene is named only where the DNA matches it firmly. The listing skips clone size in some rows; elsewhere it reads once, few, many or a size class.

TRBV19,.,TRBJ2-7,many,CASSIDSVSYEQYF,TGTGCCAGTAGTATCGATTCAGTGTCCTACGAGCAGTACTTC
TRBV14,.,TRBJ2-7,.,CASSPPEGSTYEQYF,TGTGCCAGCTCGCCACCGGAAGGCTCTACCTACGAGCAGTACTTC
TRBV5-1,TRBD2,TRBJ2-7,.,CASSLVSRPSGYEQYF,TGCGCCAGCAGCTTGGTCTCGCGGCCTAGCGGGTACGAGCAGTACTTC
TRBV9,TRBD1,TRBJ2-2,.,CASSPWTGVNTGELFF,TGTGCCAGCAGCCCCTGGACAGGGGTTAACACCGGGGAGCTGTTTTTT
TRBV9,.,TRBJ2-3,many,CASSDYGVSDTQYF,TGTGCCAGCAGCGACTACGGAGTCTCAGATACGCAGTATTTT
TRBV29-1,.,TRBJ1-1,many,CSVPTTGMNTEAFF,TGCAGCGTTCCTACAACAGGGATGAACACTGAAGCTTTCTTT
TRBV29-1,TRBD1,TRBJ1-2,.,CSAVRQGDYGYTF,TGCAGCGCAGTCCGACAGGGCGACTATGGCTACACCTTC
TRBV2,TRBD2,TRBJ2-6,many,CASSEREGRSGANVLTF,TGTGCCAGCAGTGAACGGGAGGGCCGTTCTGGGGCCAACGTCCTGACTTTC
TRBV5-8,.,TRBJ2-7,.,CASSLVLGLVSYEQYF,TGTGCCAGCAGCTTGGTCTTGGGGCTAGTAAGCTACGAGCAGTACTTC
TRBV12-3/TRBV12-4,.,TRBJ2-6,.,CASSVTGSHGANVLTF,TGTGCCAGCAGTGTGACAGGTTCCCATGGGGCCAACGTCCTGACTTTC
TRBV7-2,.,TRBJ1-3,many,CASSLVSGNTIYF,TGTGCCAGCAGCTTAGTATCTGGAAACACCATATATTTT
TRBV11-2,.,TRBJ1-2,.,CASSLDTPRPNYGYTF,TGTGCCAGCAGCTTAGATACCCCCCGACCTAACTATGGCTACACCTTC
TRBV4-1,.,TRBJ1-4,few,CASGTHRVGDNEKLFF,TGCGCCAGCGGAACGCACAGGGTTGGAGATAATGAAAAACTGTTTTTT
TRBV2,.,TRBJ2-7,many,CASRADGSYEQYF,TGTGCCAGCAGGGCGGACGGAAGTTACGAGCAGTACTTC
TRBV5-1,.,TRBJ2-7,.,CASSYGGGQYF,TGCGCCAGCAGCTACGGAGGAGGACAGTACTTC
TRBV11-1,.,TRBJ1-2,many,CASSLSGTTGYTF,TGTGCCAGCAGCTTATCCGGGACGACCGGCTACACCTTC
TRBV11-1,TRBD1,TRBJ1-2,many,CASRKRGQGFATAYGYTF,TGTGCCAGCAGAAAAAGGGGACAGGGGTTCGCTACGGCTTATGGCTACACCTTC
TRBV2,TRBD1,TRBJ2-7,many,CASGLQGGDYEQYF,TGTGCCAGCGGGCTACAGGGGGGAGACTACGAGCAGTACTTC
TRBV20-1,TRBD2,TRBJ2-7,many,CSAVARTSGSGEQYF,TGCAGTGCTGTCGCTCGGACTAGCGGGAGTGGCGAGCAGTACTTC